This T cell receptor beta chain came from a study of T cells after yellow fever vaccination. TCRdb recomputed calls from the 5' RACE reads with MiXCR, one row per CDR3 protein. Counted here are 300,000 to 400,000 distinct CDR3 sequences, 8.7% occurring once; the ten biggest clones make up roughly 18%. The CDR3 totals 19 residues. Germline V gene sequence: CDR1 MGHRA, CDR2 YSYEKL. Trimming took off 4 bases at V and 2 bases at J, with 27 bases between the two ends. Study-wide points: Primary-vaccination clones mostly resurfaced post-booster (about 95% CD4, roughly 90% CD8).

With respect to this clonotype: Antigen: not known.

The sequence came from a man aged 18 to 30 who received the YFV17D yellow fever vaccine. The V call is TRBV4-1, the J call TRBJ2-7; maybe TRBD1 (6 bases). The sample in question was PBMCs, obtained on the day of the first yellow fever vaccination. The CDR3 DNA follows: TGCGCCAGCAGCCTTCTCCGACAGGCAGTAACAACCATGCCCTACGAGCAGTACTTC. Translation gives CASSLLRQAVTTMPYEQYF.